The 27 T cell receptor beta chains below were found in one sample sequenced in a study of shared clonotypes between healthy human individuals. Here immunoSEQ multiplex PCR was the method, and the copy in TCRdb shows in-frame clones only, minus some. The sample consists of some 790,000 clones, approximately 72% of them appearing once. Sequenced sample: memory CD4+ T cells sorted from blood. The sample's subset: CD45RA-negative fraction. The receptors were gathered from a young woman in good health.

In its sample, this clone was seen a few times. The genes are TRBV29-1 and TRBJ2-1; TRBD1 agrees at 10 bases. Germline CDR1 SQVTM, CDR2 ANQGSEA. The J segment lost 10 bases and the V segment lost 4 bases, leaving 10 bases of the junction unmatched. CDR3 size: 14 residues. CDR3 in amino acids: CSVVRQGALEEQFF. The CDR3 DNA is TGCAGCGTTGTTAGACAGGGGGCGCTTGAGGAGCAGTTCTTC.

The CDR3 DNA reads as TGTGCCAGCAGCTTGAACGCTGGAAACACCATATATTTT. Translating gives CASSLNAGNTIYF. The chain employs TRBV11-3 and TRBJ1-3; D remains ambiguous. The V gene's germline CDR1 is SGHNT and CDR2 YENEEA. V shed 3 bases and J shed 2 bases, with 5 bases lying between them. The CDR3 has 13 residues.

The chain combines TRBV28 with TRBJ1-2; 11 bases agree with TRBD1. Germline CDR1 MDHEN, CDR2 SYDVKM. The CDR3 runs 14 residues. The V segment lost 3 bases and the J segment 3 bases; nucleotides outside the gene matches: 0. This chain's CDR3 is CASSLGQGDYGYTF. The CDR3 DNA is TGTGCCAGCAGTTTGGGACAGGGGGACTATGGCTACACCTTC.

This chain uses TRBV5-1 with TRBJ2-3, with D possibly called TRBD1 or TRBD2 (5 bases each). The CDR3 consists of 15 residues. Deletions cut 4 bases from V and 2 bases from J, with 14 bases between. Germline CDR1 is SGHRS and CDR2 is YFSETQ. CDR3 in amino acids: CASSHEGISTDTQYF. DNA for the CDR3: TGCGCCAGCAGCCATGAGGGGATCTCCACAGATACGCAGTATTTT. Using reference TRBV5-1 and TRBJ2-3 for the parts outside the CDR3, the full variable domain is KAGVTQTPRYLIKTRGQQVTLSCSPISGHRSVSWYQQTPGQGLQFLFEYFSETQRNKGNFPGRFSGRQFSNSRSEMNVSTLELGDSALYLCASSHEGISTDTQYFGPGTRLTVL.

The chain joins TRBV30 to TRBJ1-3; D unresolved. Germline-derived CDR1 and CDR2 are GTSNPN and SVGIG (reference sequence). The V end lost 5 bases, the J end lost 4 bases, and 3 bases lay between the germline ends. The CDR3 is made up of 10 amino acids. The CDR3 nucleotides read TGTGCCTGGGCGGGAAACACCATATATTTT. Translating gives CAWAGNTIYF.

CDR3 DNA: TGTGCCAGCACCCTAGCCGGGGCAGGGGGACCGAGCTACGAGCAGTACTTC. Its translation is CASTLAGAGGPSYEQYF. The chain combines TRBV28 with TRBJ2-7, with 7 bases lining up with TRBD1. The germline gives CDR1 MDHEN, CDR2 SYDVKM. The CDR3 covers 17 residues. J lost 3 bases, V lost 7 bases, and 18 bases had no gene match.

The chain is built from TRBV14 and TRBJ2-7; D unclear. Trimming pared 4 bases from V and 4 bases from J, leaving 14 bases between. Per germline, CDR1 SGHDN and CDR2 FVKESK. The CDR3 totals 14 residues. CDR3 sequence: CASSPQIASYEQYF. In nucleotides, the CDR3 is TGTGCCAGCAGCCCACAGATCGCCTCTTACGAGCAGTACTTC.

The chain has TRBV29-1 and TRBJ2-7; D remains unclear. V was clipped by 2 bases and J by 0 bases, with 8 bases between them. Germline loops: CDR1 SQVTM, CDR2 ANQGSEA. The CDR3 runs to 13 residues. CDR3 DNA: TGCAGCGTTGAATTCGGATACTCCTACGAGCAGTACTTC. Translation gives CSVEFGYSYEQYF.

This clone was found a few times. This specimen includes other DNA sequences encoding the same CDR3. The CDR3 spells CASSLSGSLSNEQFF. The CDR3 coding sequence is TGTGCCAGCAGCCTTAGCGGGAGTTTGTCGAATGAGCAGTTCTTC. This chain joins TRBV5-4 and TRBJ2-1, with 9 bases matching TRBD2. There are 15 residues in the CDR3. V trimming: 4 bases; J trimming: 7 bases; junction bases outside the gene matches: 9. Germline CDR1 SGHNT, CDR2 YYREEE (reference sequence). The whole variable domain, filled in from reference TRBV5-4 and TRBJ2-1, reads ETGVTQSPTHLIKTRGQQVTLRCSSQSGHNTVSWYQQALGQGPQFIFQYYREEENGRGNFPPRFSGLQFPNYSSELNVNALELDDSALYLCASSLSGSLSNEQFFGPGTRLTVL.

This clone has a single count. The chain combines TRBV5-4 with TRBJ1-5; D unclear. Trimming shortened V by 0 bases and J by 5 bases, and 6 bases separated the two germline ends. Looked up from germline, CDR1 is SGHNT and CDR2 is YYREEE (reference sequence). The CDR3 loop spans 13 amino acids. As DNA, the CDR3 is TGTGCCAGCAGCTTGGGGGGAGATCAGCCCCAGCATTTT. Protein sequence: CASSLGGDQPQHF. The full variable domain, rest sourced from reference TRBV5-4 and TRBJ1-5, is ETGVTQSPTHLIKTRGQQVTLRCSSQSGHNTVSWYQQALGQGPQFIFQYYREEENGRGNFPPRFSGLQFPNYSSELNVNALELDDSALYLCASSLGGDQPQHFGDGTRLSIL.

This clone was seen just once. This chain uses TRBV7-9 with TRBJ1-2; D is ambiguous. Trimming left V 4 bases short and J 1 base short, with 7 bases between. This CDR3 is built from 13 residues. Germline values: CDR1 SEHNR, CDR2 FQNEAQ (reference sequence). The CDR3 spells CASSYSNNYGYTF. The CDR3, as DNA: TGTGCCAGCAGCTACTCCAATAACTATGGCTACACCTTC.

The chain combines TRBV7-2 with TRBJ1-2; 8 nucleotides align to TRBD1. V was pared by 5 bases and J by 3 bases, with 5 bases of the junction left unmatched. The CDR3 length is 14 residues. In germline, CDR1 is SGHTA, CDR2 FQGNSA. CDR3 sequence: CASSPQGADYGYTF. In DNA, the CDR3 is TGTGCCAGCAGCCCGCAGGGGGCCGACTATGGCTACACCTTC.

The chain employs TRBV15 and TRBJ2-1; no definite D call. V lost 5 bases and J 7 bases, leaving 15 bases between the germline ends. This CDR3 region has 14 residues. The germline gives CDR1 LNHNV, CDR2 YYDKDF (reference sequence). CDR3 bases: TGTGCCACCAGCCCAGTCGCGAGTTTTAATGAGCAGTTCTTC. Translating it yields CATSPVASFNEQFF.

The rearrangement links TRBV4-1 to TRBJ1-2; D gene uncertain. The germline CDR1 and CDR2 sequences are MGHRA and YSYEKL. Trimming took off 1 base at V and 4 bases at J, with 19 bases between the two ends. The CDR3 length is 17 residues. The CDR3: CASSQVPNPWEGYGYTF. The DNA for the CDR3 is TGCGCCAGCAGCCAAGTTCCGAACCCTTGGGAGGGCTATGGCTACACCTTC.

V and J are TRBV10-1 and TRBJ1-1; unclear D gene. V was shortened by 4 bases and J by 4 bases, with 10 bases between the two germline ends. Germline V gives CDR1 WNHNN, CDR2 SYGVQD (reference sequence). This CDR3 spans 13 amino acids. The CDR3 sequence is CASSAKGRTEAFF. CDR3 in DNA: TGCGCCAGCAGTGCCAAGGGTCGCACTGAAGCTTTCTTT.

The CDR3 is CSVGIGTAYGYTF. Written as DNA, the CDR3 is TGCAGCGTTGGGATCGGGACAGCCTATGGCTACACCTTC. The V gene is TRBV29-1, the J gene TRBJ1-2; TRBD1 matches 7 bases. Per the germline V gene, CDR1 is SQVTM and CDR2 is ANQGSEA. Losses at the gene ends were 4 bases for V and 4 bases for J; bases not matched to a gene: 6. This CDR3 region has 13 residues.

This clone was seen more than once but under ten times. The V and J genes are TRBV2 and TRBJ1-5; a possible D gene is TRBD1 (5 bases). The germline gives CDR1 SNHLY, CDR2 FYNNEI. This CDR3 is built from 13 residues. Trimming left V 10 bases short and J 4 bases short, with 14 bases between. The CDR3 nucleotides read TGTGCCACCAAGGGGACCGTAAATCAGCCCCAGCATTTT. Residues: CATKGTVNQPQHF.

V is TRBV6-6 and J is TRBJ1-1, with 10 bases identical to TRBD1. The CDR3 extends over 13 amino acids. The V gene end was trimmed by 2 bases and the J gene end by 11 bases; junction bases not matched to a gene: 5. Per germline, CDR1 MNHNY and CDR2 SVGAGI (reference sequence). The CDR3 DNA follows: TGTGCCAGCAGTTACGAGTTGACAGGGGGCGCTTTCTTT. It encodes CASSYELTGGAFF.

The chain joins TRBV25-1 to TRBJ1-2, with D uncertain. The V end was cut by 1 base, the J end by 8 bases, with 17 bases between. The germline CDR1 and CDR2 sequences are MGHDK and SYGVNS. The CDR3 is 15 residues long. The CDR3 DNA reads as TGTGCCAGCAGTGAATTGTCAGGAGGGCTCTGGGGCTACACCTTC. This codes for CASSELSGGLWGYTF.

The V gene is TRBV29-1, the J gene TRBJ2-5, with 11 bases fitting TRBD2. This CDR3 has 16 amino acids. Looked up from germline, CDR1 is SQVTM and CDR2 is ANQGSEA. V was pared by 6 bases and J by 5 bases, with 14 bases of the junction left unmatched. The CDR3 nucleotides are TGCAGCGTAGCCGGCCTAGCGGGAGGAGGGCGGGAGACCCAGTACTTC. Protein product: CSVAGLAGGGRETQYF.

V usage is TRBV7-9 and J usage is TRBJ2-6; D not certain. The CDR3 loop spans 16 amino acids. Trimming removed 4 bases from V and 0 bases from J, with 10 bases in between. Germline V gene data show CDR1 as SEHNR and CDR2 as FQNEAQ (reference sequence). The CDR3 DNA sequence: TGTGCCAGCAGCTCCCTCAAAGCCTCTGGGGCCAACGTCCTGACTTTC. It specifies CASSSLKASGANVLTF. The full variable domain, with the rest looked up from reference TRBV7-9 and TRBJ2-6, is DTGVSQNPRHKITKRGQNVTFRCDPISEHNRLYWYRQTLGQGPEFLTYFQNEAQLEKSRLLSDRFSAERPKGSFSTLEIQRTEQGDSAMYLCASSSLKASGANVLTFGAGSRLTVL.

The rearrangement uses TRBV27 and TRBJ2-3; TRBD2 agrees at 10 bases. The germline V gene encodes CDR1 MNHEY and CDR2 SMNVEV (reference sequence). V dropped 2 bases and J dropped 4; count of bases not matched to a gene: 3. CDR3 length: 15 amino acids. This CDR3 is CASSLEGLAADTQYF. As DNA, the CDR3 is TGTGCCAGCAGTTTAGAAGGACTAGCGGCAGATACGCAGTATTTT.

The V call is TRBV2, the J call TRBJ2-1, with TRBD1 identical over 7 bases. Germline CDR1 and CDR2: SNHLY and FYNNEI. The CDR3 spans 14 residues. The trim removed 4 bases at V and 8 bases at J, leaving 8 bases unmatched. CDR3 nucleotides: TGTGCCAGCAGTGGTCAGGGGGTTTTGGATGAGCAGTTCTTC. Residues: CASSGQGVLDEQFF.

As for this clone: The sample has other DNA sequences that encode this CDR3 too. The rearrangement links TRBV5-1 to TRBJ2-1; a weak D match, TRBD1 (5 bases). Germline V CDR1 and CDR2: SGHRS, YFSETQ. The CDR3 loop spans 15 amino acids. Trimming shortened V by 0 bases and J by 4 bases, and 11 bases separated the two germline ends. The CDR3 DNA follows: TGCGCCAGCAGCTTGGAGGGGTTGGGGTACAATGAGCAGTTCTTC. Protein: CASSLEGLGYNEQFF.

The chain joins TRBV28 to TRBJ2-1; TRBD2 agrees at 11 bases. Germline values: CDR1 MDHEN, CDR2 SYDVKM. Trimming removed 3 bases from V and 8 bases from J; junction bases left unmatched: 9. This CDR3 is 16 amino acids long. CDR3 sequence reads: CASSFPPSGRLDEQFF. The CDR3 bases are TGTGCCAGCAGTTTCCCGCCTAGCGGGAGGTTGGATGAGCAGTTCTTC.

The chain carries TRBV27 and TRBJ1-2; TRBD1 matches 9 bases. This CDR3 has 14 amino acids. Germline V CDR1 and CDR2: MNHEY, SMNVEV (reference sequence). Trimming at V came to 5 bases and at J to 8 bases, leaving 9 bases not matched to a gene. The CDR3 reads CASSPQGQGAGYTF. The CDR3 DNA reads TGTGCCAGCAGTCCCCAGGGACAGGGCGCGGGCTACACCTTC.

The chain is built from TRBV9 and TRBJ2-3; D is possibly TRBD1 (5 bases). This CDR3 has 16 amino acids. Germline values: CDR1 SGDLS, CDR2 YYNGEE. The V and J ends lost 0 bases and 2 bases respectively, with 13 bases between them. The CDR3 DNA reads TGTGCCAGCAGCGTAGGGGGCCGCATGACCACAGATACGCAGTATTTT. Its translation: CASSVGGRMTTDTQYF.